This TCR delta chain was found in a study of Vδ1+ human thymocytes. Sequences come from RNA converted to cDNA by reverse transcription. Multiplex PCR used pooled V-gene forward primers and a constant-region reverse primer to amplify CDR3s. TCRdb re-called the multiplex PCR reads with CATT. This table holds 45,000 to 75,000 delta-chain clones, roughly 16% found once. Study-level points and caveats: Bulk repertoire data may be misinterpreted because of unexpected Vdelta2 sequences. Thymic delta-chain repertoires held 15% to 20% Vdelta2 sequences and few Vdelta3, despite high sort purity. TRG sequences recurred across donors, whereas TRD sequences stayed essentially private. In the thymus, TRG and TRD repertoires looked highly polyclonal with Gaussian CDR3 lengths.

CDR1 TSWWSYY and CDR2 QGS come from the germline V gene. This CDR3 is built from 20 residues. Trimming cost V 0 bases and J 0 bases; bases outside gene matches: 16. On this clone itself: Its antigen remains unknown.

The receptor comes from a girl younger than two who had congenital heart surgery. The chain combines TRDV1 with TRDJ1, with 7 positions matching TRDD3. Sample: Vdelta1+ gamma-delta thymocytes from the thymus. Subset: FACS-sorted CD3+ TCRalphabeta- TCRVdelta1+ TCRVdelta2- thymocytes. The CDR3 sequence is CALGELELPYWGRYTDKLIF. CDR3 coding DNA: TGTGCTCTTGGGGAACTAGAACTCCCCTACTGGGGACGGTACACCGATAAACTCATCTTT.